These T cell receptor beta chains were read from a single sample in a study of immune evolution from preneoplasia to lung adenocarcinoma. TCRdb's copy holds only in-frame clones and misses some; the assay was immunoSEQ multiplex PCR. Here the sample spans about 7,800 clones, roughly 72% being singletons. Sequenced material: FFPE lung adenocarcinoma in situ tissue. Receptors originate from a donor older than 65 with lung adenocarcinoma. Some clones in this sample may be carry-over from other donors' samples. Each CDR3 is given with its conserved first and last residue. Each record gives: CDR3 DNA, CDR3 protein, V gene, clone size, D gene, J gene. D genes are given only for firm matches. Rows give clone size only sometimes, using once, few, many, or a class for an expanded clone.

cdr3_nt: TGTGCCACCATAAGGGGACAGTTGAACACTGAAGCTTTCTTT; cdr3_aa: CATIRGQLNTEAFF; v_call: TRBV6-1; clone_size: few; d_call: TRBD1; j_call: TRBJ1-1
cdr3_nt: TGTGCCACCAGCCCTCGGACCTCTGGGGCCAACGTCCTGACTTTC; cdr3_aa: CATSPRTSGANVLTF; v_call: TRBV15; clone_size: .; d_call: .; j_call: TRBJ2-6
cdr3_nt: TGTGCCAGCTCACCAGAGTCTAACTATGGCTACACCTTC; cdr3_aa: CASSPESNYGYTF; v_call: TRBV18; clone_size: .; d_call: .; j_call: TRBJ1-2
cdr3_nt: TGTGCCAGCAGACTACAAGAGACCCAGTACTTC; cdr3_aa: CASRLQETQYF; v_call: TRBV2; clone_size: few; d_call: .; j_call: TRBJ2-5
cdr3_nt: TGTGCCAGCAGCTTAGTTGGGGGGATTTATGGCTACACCTTC; cdr3_aa: CASSLVGGIYGYTF; v_call: TRBV7-2; clone_size: few; d_call: .; j_call: TRBJ1-2
cdr3_nt: TGTGCCAGCAGTGAAGTAATAGGGACAGGGCCCTACGAGCAGTACTTC; cdr3_aa: CASSEVIGTGPYEQYF; v_call: TRBV6-1; clone_size: .; d_call: TRBD1; j_call: TRBJ2-7
cdr3_nt: TGTGCCAGCAGCTTAGTAGTATGGGACTTCAATGAGCAGTTCTTC; cdr3_aa: CASSLVVWDFNEQFF; v_call: TRBV7-8; clone_size: .; d_call: .; j_call: TRBJ2-1
cdr3_nt: TGTGCCAGCAGCTCACACCCAGGGACGAGCGATGAGCAGTTCTTC; cdr3_aa: CASSSHPGTSDEQFF; v_call: TRBV7-8; clone_size: medium-sized; d_call: .; j_call: TRBJ2-1
cdr3_nt: TGCGCCAGCAGACGCGACGAGGGTTTCTACAATGAGCAGTTCTTC; cdr3_aa: CASRRDEGFYNEQFF; v_call: TRBV5-1; clone_size: .; d_call: .; j_call: TRBJ2-1
cdr3_nt: TGCAGCGTTGACGGGCGGCTAGCGGGGGAAGCCGATACGCAGTATTTT; cdr3_aa: CSVDGRLAGEADTQYF; v_call: TRBV29-1; clone_size: .; d_call: TRBD2; j_call: TRBJ2-3
cdr3_nt: TGCGCCAGCAGCTTGGGGCAGGGAAGGGAAGAGACCCAGTACTTC; cdr3_aa: CASSLGQGREETQYF; v_call: TRBV5-1; clone_size: .; d_call: .; j_call: TRBJ2-5
cdr3_nt: TGTGCCAGCAGCTTAGGAGCCCCAGATACGCAGTATTTT; cdr3_aa: CASSLGAPDTQYF; v_call: TRBV7-9; clone_size: .; d_call: .; j_call: TRBJ2-3
cdr3_nt: TGTGCCAGCAGCCCAAGGACAGGGGCAGGGTACGAGCAGTACTTC; cdr3_aa: CASSPRTGAGYEQYF; v_call: TRBV11-2; clone_size: .; d_call: TRBD1; j_call: TRBJ2-7
cdr3_nt: TGCGCCAGCAGCTTGAGCCCTGAGTACACAGATACGCAGTATTTT; cdr3_aa: CASSLSPEYTDTQYF; v_call: TRBV5-1; clone_size: few; d_call: .; j_call: TRBJ2-3
cdr3_nt: TGTGCCAGCAGTGAAAGCTCGGGGACAGGCGCCGAGCAGTACTTC; cdr3_aa: CASSESSGTGAEQYF; v_call: TRBV6-4; clone_size: .; d_call: TRBD1; j_call: TRBJ2-7
cdr3_nt: TGTGCCAGCAGCCACCTTAGGGCAGCTCGCACAGATACGCAGTATTTT; cdr3_aa: CASSHLRAARTDTQYF; v_call: TRBV14; clone_size: once; d_call: .; j_call: TRBJ2-3
cdr3_nt: TGCAGCGGGACCGGGACAGGTGCAGATACGCAGTATTTT; cdr3_aa: CSGTGTGADTQYF; v_call: TRBV29-1; clone_size: once; d_call: TRBD1; j_call: TRBJ2-3